This TCR beta chain is from a study of T cells after yellow fever vaccination. Study-level information: Those fractions that held only low numbers of cells were prepared using the SMART-Seq v4 Ultra Low Input RNA kit. The study, taken as a whole, reports: Contaminating bulk clonotypes could be abundant in FACS-sorted repertoires. A minor fraction of clonotypes spanned both CD4 and CD8 compartments.

Note on this clonotype: Its antigen is undetermined.

Germline V gene lookup returns CDR1 SGHRS and CDR2 YFSETQ. This CDR3 contains 14 residues. Deletions cut 5 bases from V and 6 bases from J, with 15 bases between. 5'RACE template switching produced TCR cDNA carrying a universal primer site and UMIs. TCRdb re-called the 5' RACE reads through MiXCR, storing one row per CDR3 protein. Of more than 300,000 distinct CDR3 sequences listed, 3.5% to 4.5% are singletons. The sample consisted of PBMCs, taken 15 days after the yellow fever booster vaccination. V and J are TRBV5-1 and TRBJ1-5, with D unresolved. This receptor was identified in a man between 18 and 35 years old who received the YFV17D yellow fever vaccine. The chain's CDR3 is CASSPEGGSQPQHF. DNA of the CDR3: TGCGCCAGCAGTCCGGAGGGAGGAAGTCAGCCCCAGCATTTT.